This is a list of T cell receptor beta chains from one sample in a study of T cell responses to AZD1222 COVID-19 vaccine. Sequencing used immunoSEQ multiplex PCR; TCRdb keeps in-frame clones, though not all of them. The profile shows roughly 120,000 clones, more than 80% of them singletons. Sequenced material: peripheral blood, taken 28 days after the second AZD1222 dose. The receptors derive from an adult who received the AZD1222 COVID-19 vaccine. The CDR3 runs from the conserved cysteine through the conserved F or W. D genes are given only for firm matches. Where a row states a size, it is once, few, many or the class of an expanded clone; other rows omit it.

J	V	D	size	CDR3	DNA
TRBJ1-1	TRBV12-3/TRBV12-4	NA	NA	CASSTGETEAFF	TGTGCCAGCTCAACCGGTGAGACTGAAGCTTTCTTT
TRBJ1-5	TRBV27	NA	NA	CASSPRDFSNQPQHF	TGTGCCAGCAGCCCCCGGGACTTTAGCAATCAGCCCCAGCATTTT
TRBJ2-2	TRBV27	NA	NA	CASRVANTGELFF	TGTGCCAGCAGAGTCGCGAACACCGGGGAGCTGTTTTTT
TRBJ1-2	TRBV5-6	NA	NA	CASSILNTQGFYGYTF	TGTGCCAGCAGCATCCTGAATACGCAGGGATTCTATGGCTACACCTTC
TRBJ2-3	TRBV5-1	NA	NA	CASSLVGGSTDTQYF	TGCGCCAGCAGCTTGGTAGGGGGTAGCACAGATACGCAGTATTTT
TRBJ1-5	TRBV11-1	NA	NA	CASSLGVGGPNQPQHF	TGTGCCAGCAGCTTAGGGGTGGGGGGACCCAATCAGCCCCAGCATTTT
TRBJ1-6	TRBV6-2/TRBV6-3	NA	once	CASSYGGREYSPLHF	TGTGCCAGCAGTTACGGTGGGCGGGAATATTCACCCCTCCACTTT
TRBJ2-5	TRBV11-3	NA	NA	CASSPRRGSQETQYF	TGTGCCAGCAGCCCGAGGAGGGGCAGCCAAGAGACCCAGTACTTC
TRBJ2-2	TRBV2	NA	NA	CASTRDFNTGELFF	TGTGCCAGCACCCGGGACTTCAACACCGGGGAGCTGTTTTTT
TRBJ1-5	TRBV19	NA	NA	CASSHTGQDQPQHF	TGTGCCAGTAGTCACACAGGGCAGGATCAGCCCCAGCATTTT
TRBJ1-5	TRBV7-2	NA	NA	CASSLNPQPQHF	TGTGCCAGCAGCTTAAATCCGCAGCCCCAGCATTTT
TRBJ2-3	TRBV7-8	NA	NA	CASNPSGGSSQYF	TGTGCCAGCAACCCCTCTGGGGGGAGCTCGCAGTATTTT
TRBJ2-7	TRBV11-2	NA	NA	CASSLVSLGVREQYF	TGTGCCAGCAGCTTAGTGTCCTTAGGGGTGCGCGAGCAGTACTTC
TRBJ1-1	TRBV6-6	NA	NA	CASHSPNTEAFF	TGTGCCAGCCACAGCCCGAACACTGAAGCTTTCTTT
TRBJ2-7	TRBV4-1	NA	NA	CASSQAAGQGIPYEQYF	TGCGCCAGCAGCCAAGCCGCAGGTCAGGGGATACCCTACGAGCAGTACTTC
TRBJ1-2	TRBV19	NA	NA	CASSKGLKNGYTF	TGTGCCAGTAGTAAGGGGCTAAAGAATGGCTACACCTTC
TRBJ2-3	TRBV6-5	TRBD1	NA	CASRAPGGGADTQYF	TGTGCCAGCAGAGCCCCAGGGGGCGGGGCTGATACGCAGTATTTT
TRBJ2-2	TRBV5-1	NA	once	CASSLAQQGPGELFF	TGCGCCAGCAGCTTGGCCCAGCAGGGGCCCGGGGAGCTGTTTTTT
TRBJ1-2	TRBV27	NA	NA	CASSLRGLANYGYTF	TGTGCCAGCAGTTTACGGGGCCTAGCTAACTATGGCTACACCTTC
TRBJ1-5	TRBV6-2/TRBV6-3	NA	NA	CASSYQIGGSGVISQPQHF	TGTGCCAGCAGTTACCAGATAGGGGGATCTGGCGTCATTTCTCAGCCCCAGCATTTT
TRBJ1-4	TRBV2	TRBD1	NA	CASKDRDNEKLFF	TGTGCCAGCAAGGACAGGGATAATGAAAAACTGTTTTTT
TRBJ1-5	TRBV10-3	NA	few	CAISESTRLNQPQHF	TGTGCCATCAGTGAGTCTACTAGGCTTAATCAGCCCCAGCATTTT
TRBJ1-2	TRBV21-1	NA	NA	CASPTPRGPNYGYTF	TGTGCCAGCCCCACTCCACGGGGACCCAACTATGGCTACACCTTC
TRBJ2-4	TRBV7-2	NA	NA	CASSFSGWGVRKNIQYF	TGTGCCAGCAGCTTTAGCGGATGGGGGGTCCGAAAAAACATTCAGTACTTC
TRBJ1-5	TRBV6-6	TRBD1	NA	CASQTTQGAQNQPQHF	TGTGCCAGCCAAACGACACAGGGGGCCCAAAATCAGCCCCAGCATTTT
TRBJ1-1	TRBV5-1	TRBD1	NA	CASSLGQGRVRTEAFF	TGCGCCAGCAGCTTGGGACAGGGGAGGGTCAGAACTGAAGCTTTCTTT
TRBJ1-4	TRBV3-1/TRBV3-2	NA	NA	CASSLRPNEKLFF	TGTGCCAGCAGTTTGAGGCCGAATGAAAAACTGTTTTTT